This T cell receptor beta chain was recovered during a study of tumor and adjacent non-tumor tissue in lung cancer. For the study at large: Patients comprised about eleven adenocarcinoma, a couple of squamous cell carcinoma and 1 small cell lung cancer. Study observations and caveats: Tumor repertoires had a smaller top 100 clone share than normal lung. Tumor tissue had significantly higher TCR diversity than normal lung.

As for this clonotype: Its antigen is currently unknown.

No cell sorting was done before RNA was extracted from the tissue. The normal lung tissue was taken more than 3 cm from the tumor edge. Between August and November 2014, newly diagnosed, chemotherapy-naive lung cancer patients underwent thoracic surgery in China. Three rounds of nested PCR, following a modified ARM-PCR protocol, produced the TCRbeta library. Each CDR3 protein is one row after TCRdb ran MiXCR on the multiplex PCR reads. The sample holds 94,000 or so distinct CDR3 sequences, roughly 77% seen once. The TCR originated in a woman aged 45-60 years with non-small cell lung cancer. Sequenced material: distant non-tumor lung tissue.

CDR3 DNA sequence: TGTGCCAGCAGCATGACGGACAATACCTACGAGCAGTACTTC. It encodes CASSMTDNTYEQYF. This chain links TRBV11-2 with TRBJ2-7; possible D gene TRBD1, 5 bases. The germline V gene has CDR1 SGHAT and CDR2 FQNNGV. V was clipped by 5 bases and J by 2 bases, with 13 bases between them. The CDR3 runs to 14 residues. The full variable domain, rest sourced from reference TRBV11-2 and TRBJ2-7, is EAGVAQSPRYKIIEKRQSVAFWCNPISGHATLYWYQQILGQGPKLLIQFQNNGVVDDSQLPKDRFSAERLKGVDSTLKIQPAKLEDSAVYLCASSMTDNTYEQYFGPGTRLTVT.